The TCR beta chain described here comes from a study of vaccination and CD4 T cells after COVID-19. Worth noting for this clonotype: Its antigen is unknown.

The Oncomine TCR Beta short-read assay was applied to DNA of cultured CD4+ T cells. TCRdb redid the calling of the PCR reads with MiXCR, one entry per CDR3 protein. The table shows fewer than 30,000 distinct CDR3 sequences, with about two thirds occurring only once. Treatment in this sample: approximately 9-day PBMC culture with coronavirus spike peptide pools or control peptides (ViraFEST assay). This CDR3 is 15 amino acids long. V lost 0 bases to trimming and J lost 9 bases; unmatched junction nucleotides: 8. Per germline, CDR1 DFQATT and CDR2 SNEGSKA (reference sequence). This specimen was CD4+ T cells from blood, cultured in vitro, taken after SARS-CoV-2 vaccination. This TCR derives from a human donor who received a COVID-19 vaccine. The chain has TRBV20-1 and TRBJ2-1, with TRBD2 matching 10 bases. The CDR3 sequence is CSARDASGGAAEQFF. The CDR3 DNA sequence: TGCAGTGCTAGAGACGCCAGCGGGGGGGCCGCTGAGCAGTTCTTC.